A selection of T cell receptor beta chains follows, all from one sample in a study of shared clonotypes between healthy human individuals. Using immunoSEQ multiplex PCR, the repertoire was profiled, and TCRdb retains in-frame clones only, with some absent. The table has around 2.1 million clones, approximately 94% seen once. The sequenced sample consisted of naive CD8+ T cells from PBMCs. The receptor set was obtained from a man aged 18 to 30 in good health. Some clones in this sample may be carry-over from other donors' samples. CDR3s include the opening cysteine and the closing phenylalanine or tryptophan.

>TRBV29-1|TRBJ2-7|16
CSVEKGVEQGSYEQYF
>TRBV29-1|TRBJ1-1|13
CSVGAGLNTEAFF
>TRBV28|TRBJ1-1|17
CASSSHREGEGYTEAFF
>TRBV27|TRBJ2-1|17
CASRPRGGLRAYNEQFF
>TRBV15|TRBJ2-3|17
CATSRELGSGGADTQYF
>TRBV19|TRBJ2-2|15
CASSIFLMDTGELFF
>TRBV27|TRBJ2-7|16
CASSVGQFRSSYEQYF
>TRBV13|TRBJ1-3|15
CASSSGTGGGNTIYF
>TRBV7-9|TRBJ2-7|15
CASSSPRTSGYEQYF
>TRBV28|TRBJ2-1|14
CASARTSGSSEQFF
>TRBV5-1|TRBJ2-7|12
CASSLKPDEQYF
>TRBV7-9|TRBJ1-2|14
CASTLRGGSYGYTF
>TRBV4-1|TRBJ2-5|16
CASSHPVDRAGETQYF
>TRBV2|TRBJ2-1|19
CASSRLRETPSISYNEQFF
>TRBV2|TRBJ2-1|14
CASVWDRGLNEQFF
>TRBV6-4|TRBJ2-7|16
CANENRPRGSSYEQYF
>TRBV13|TRBJ2-4|12
CASSLMGNIQYF
>TRBV28|TRBJ2-4|13
CASSFRQKNIQYF
>TRBV19|TRBJ1-1|15
CASSMRWAGVTEAFF
>TRBV19|TRBJ1-5|14
CASSIRVVNQPQHF
>TRBV19|TRBJ1-1|13
CASSIEDYTEAFF
>TRBV7-6|TRBJ2-7|15
CASGPWTGPSYEQYF
>TRBV2|TRBJ1-1|17
CASSEFADSQSLSEAFF
>TRBV7-8|TRBJ2-7|15
CASSAGTSGRGEQYF
>TRBV27|TRBJ2-7|14
CASSLKVTVHEQYF
>TRBV11-2|TRBJ2-1|18
CASSLGASGRHNYNEQFF
>TRBV4-1|TRBJ2-4|14
CASSQDTGQNIQYF
>TRBV6-1|TRBJ2-7|17
CASSEADQLAGVYEQYF
>TRBV11-2|TRBJ1-3|16
CASSVHGGWSGNTIYF
>TRBV5-6|TRBJ2-7|17
CASSLAGALILSYEQYF
>TRBV6-5|TRBJ2-7|14
CASSSLRGTDEQYF
>TRBV9|TRBJ1-3|15
CASSFMGDPGNTIYF
>TRBV9|TRBJ2-7|14
CASSETSDSYEQYF
>TRBV7-9|TRBJ2-2|13
CASSLGGQRELFF
>TRBV7-9|TRBJ2-7|14
CASSLGGRGYEQYF
>TRBV7-7|TRBJ2-2|18
CASSPNGLAGVDTGELFF
>TRBV5-1|TRBJ2-7|14
CASSLVQGHYEQYF
>TRBV9|TRBJ2-3|12
CASSASPDTQYF
>TRBV27|TRBJ1-5|14
CASSLIQGDQPQHF
>TRBV4-3|TRBJ2-7|18
CASSKGLAGEVWGYEQYF
>TRBV27|TRBJ1-2|13
CATLTPDYNGYTF
>TRBV4-3|TRBJ2-1|17
CASSQVLGTVFHNEQFF